Below are 20 T cell receptor beta chains sequenced from a single sample in a study of cytomegalovirus exposure and HLA in healthy donors. PCR employed 60 Vbeta and 13 Jbeta primers. This table comes from immunoSEQ multiplex PCR, and its TCRdb copy is limited to in-frame clones, with some not included. The sample gives some 110,000 clones, about four fifths of which show up once; under 5% is in the top ten. The sample was PBMCs. These TCRs come from a woman aged 25-40 years in good health and CMV-seronegative.

This clone was picked up a small number of times. The CDR3 loop is CASSLGKQAAKNIQYF. In DNA, the CDR3 is TGTGCCAGCAGCTTGGGTAAGCAAGCGGCCAAAAACATTCAGTACTTC. V and J are TRBV5-4 and TRBJ2-4; no clear D. Trimming pared 0 bases from V and 1 base from J, leaving 11 bases between. The germline V gene encodes CDR1 SGHNT and CDR2 YYREEE (reference sequence). The CDR3 sequence is 16 residues long.

The genes are TRBV28 and TRBJ2-7; 11 bases align to TRBD2. This CDR3 spans 16 amino acids. Losses at the gene ends were 3 bases for V and 3 bases for J; bases not matched to a gene: 7. CDR1 is MDHEN and CDR2 is SYDVKM in the germline V gene. The CDR3 sequence is CASSFPGLAGLYEQYF. The CDR3 DNA reads as TGTGCCAGCAGTTTCCCCGGACTAGCGGGCCTCTACGAGCAGTACTTC.

This chain links TRBV25-1 with TRBJ2-7, with D maybe TRBD2 (5 bases). This CDR3 comprises 14 residues. Per the germline V gene, CDR1 is MGHDK and CDR2 is SYGVNS. V was pared by 1 base and J by 4 bases, with 11 bases between. In DNA, the CDR3 is TGTGCCAGCAGTGAATCTGGCAGACTATACGAGCAGTACTTC. Its protein is CASSESGRLYEQYF.

The chain uses TRBV9 and TRBJ2-3; D is undetermined. The CDR3 is 11 amino acids. V was trimmed by 2 bases and J by 7 bases, leaving 5 bases between them. Germline V gene data show CDR1 as SGDLS and CDR2 as YYNGEE. The CDR3 region is CASSVGYTQYF. In nucleotides, the CDR3 is TGTGCCAGCAGCGTCGGGTATACGCAGTATTTT. Filled out from reference TRBV9 and TRBJ2-3, the complete variable domain reads DSGVTQTPKHLITATGQRVTLRCSPRSGDLSVYWYQQSLDQGLQFLIQYYNGEERAKGNILERFSAQQFPDLHSELNLSSLELGDSALYFCASSVGYTQYFGPGTRLTVL.

This chain connects TRBV27 to TRBJ2-7; possibly TRBD2 for D (5 bases). Trimming cost V 1 base and J 1 base, with 11 bases left between them. Germline V gives CDR1 MNHEY, CDR2 SMNVEV (reference sequence). The CDR3 is 15 amino acids. In nucleotides, the CDR3 is TGTGCCAGCAGTTTATTGAGGGAGTCGTCCTACGAGCAGTACTTC. Translating it yields CASSLLRESSYEQYF.

The chain uses TRBV6-1 and TRBJ1-5, with unresolved D. Trimming took 7 bases from V and 3 from J, leaving 7 bases between them. Germline V gives CDR1 MNHNS, CDR2 SASEGT. The CDR3 is made up of 12 amino acids. The CDR3 protein is CASNPINQPQHF. The CDR3 nucleotides read TGTGCCAGCAATCCCATCAATCAGCCCCAGCATTTT.

This clone was seen a few times. This chain joins TRBV7-6 and TRBJ2-7, with 9 bases aligning to TRBD2. Unmatched junction bases numbered 10, after V lost 0 bases and J lost 4 bases. Germline CDR1 is SGHVS and CDR2 is FNYEAQ. The CDR3 is 17 residues long. Here the CDR3 DNA reads TGTGCCAGCAGCTTAGCGACGGCGGGAGGGGGGGGTTACGAGCAGTACTTC. It encodes CASSLATAGGGGYEQYF.

The chain recombines TRBV5-1 with TRBJ1-6; 9 bases line up with TRBD1. Germline assignment: CDR1 SGHRS and CDR2 YFSETQ. J was trimmed by 13 bases and V by 0 bases; bases with no gene match: 11. This CDR3 comprises 16 residues. CDR3 sequence (DNA): TGCGCCAGCAGCTTGGGGCCGGGACAGGGAGTAAGTCCCCTCCACTTT. It specifies CASSLGPGQGVSPLHF.

This clone was seen a few times. V usage is TRBV5-1 and J usage is TRBJ2-7; 11 nucleotides agree with TRBD2. Trimming cost V 4 bases and J 2 bases; bases outside gene matches: 5. Per the germline V gene, CDR1 is SGHRS and CDR2 is YFSETQ. The CDR3 has 15 residues. In DNA form, the CDR3 reads TGCGCCAGCAGCCAGACTAGCGGGGCCCCCTACGAGCAGTACTTC. Translation gives CASSQTSGAPYEQYF. Full variable domain (remainder filled in from reference TRBV5-1 and TRBJ2-7): KAGVTQTPRYLIKTRGQQVTLSCSPISGHRSVSWYQQTPGQGLQFLFEYFSETQRNKGNFPGRFSGRQFSNSRSEMNVSTLELGDSALYLCASSQTSGAPYEQYFGPGTRLTVT.

The CDR3 spells CASSFRSGSMHEQYF. CDR3 nucleotides: TGTGCCAGCAGCTTCCGTAGCGGGAGTATGCACGAGCAGTACTTC. The chain joins TRBV7-9 to TRBJ2-7, with TRBD2 matching 9 bases. Germline CDR1 reads SEHNR; CDR2 reads FQNEAQ (reference sequence). V gave up 3 bases and J gave up 5 bases; unmatched junction bases: 8. The CDR3 covers 15 residues.

The chain uses TRBV30 and TRBJ1-6; a weak D match, TRBD1 (6 bases). Germline CDR1 is GTSNPN and CDR2 is SVGIG (reference sequence). V lost 0 bases and J lost 7, with 13 bases in between. CDR3 length equals 15 residues. The CDR3: CAWSVHQGMNSPLHF. CDR3 DNA: TGTGCCTGGAGTGTACATCAGGGGATGAATTCACCCCTCCACTTT.

This rearrangement joins TRBV11-3 to TRBJ1-4; a possible D gene is TRBD1 (6 bases). CDR1 and CDR2 (germline): SGHNT, YENEEA. V was cut by 4 bases and J by 3 bases, with 9 bases left in between. This CDR3 comprises 14 residues. CDR3 sequence (DNA): TGTGCCAGCAGCTCCAGGGGACCTAATGAAAAACTGTTTTTT. It yields the protein CASSSRGPNEKLFF.

The chain uses TRBV6-5 and TRBJ2-1; TRBD2 matches 11 bases. The CDR3 is 14 residues long. Unmatched junction bases numbered 3, after V lost 7 bases and J lost 4 bases. Germline CDR1 reads MNHEY; CDR2 reads SVGAGI. The CDR3 sequence: CASTTSGTYNEQFF. CDR3 in DNA: TGTGCCAGCACGACTAGCGGGACTTACAATGAGCAGTTCTTC.

The rearrangement joins TRBV18 to TRBJ2-2, with 9 bases fitting TRBD1. J was trimmed by 5 bases and V by 6 bases; bases with no gene match: 7. The CDR3 is 15 residues long. Germline CDR1 and CDR2: KGHSH and LQKENI. CDR3 sequence reads: CASSEAGTGTGELFF. CDR3 DNA: TGTGCCAGCTCGGAGGCGGGGACAGGGACCGGGGAGCTGTTTTTT.

The genes are TRBV7-6 and TRBJ2-1, with 8 bases matching TRBD2. The ends lost 3 bases at V and 7 bases at J; junction bases unmatched: 11. Germline V gene lookup returns CDR1 SGHVS and CDR2 FNYEAQ. The CDR3 length is 16 residues. The chain's CDR3 is CASSFREGPLPNEQFF. CDR3 DNA: TGTGCCAGCAGCTTTCGGGAGGGCCCTCTCCCAAATGAGCAGTTCTTC.

This rearrangement joins TRBV28 to TRBJ1-2; 12 positions agree with TRBD1. The J segment lost 4 bases and the V segment lost 5 bases, leaving 11 bases of the junction unmatched. CDR3 length: 17 residues. Germline V gene sequence: CDR1 MDHEN, CDR2 SYDVKM. CDR3: CASSHAPGQGASYGYTF. CDR3 DNA: TGTGCCAGCAGTCACGCTCCGGGACAGGGGGCTTCCTATGGCTACACCTTC.

The CDR3 bases are TGTGCCAGCAGCTTTAGAGGTGAGGGTGTCTACGAGCAGTACTTC. Translation gives CASSFRGEGVYEQYF. This chain joins TRBV9 and TRBJ2-7, with a weak D call TRBD2 (5 bases). This CDR3 contains 15 residues. Per germline, CDR1 SGDLS and CDR2 YYNGEE. The V end lost 4 bases, the J end lost 3 bases, and 17 bases lay between the germline ends.

This clone was seen more than once but under ten times. This sequence joins TRBV29-1 and TRBJ2-3; no definite D call. Germline V gene sequence: CDR1 SQVTM, CDR2 ANQGSEA. The CDR3 covers 13 residues. V lost 4 bases and J 2 bases, leaving 10 bases between the germline ends. The DNA of the CDR3 is TGCAGCGTTGTTTTAAAATTCACAGATACGCAGTATTTT. It translates to CSVVLKFTDTQYF.

In this sample, this clone turned up a few times. The rearrangement links TRBV28 to TRBJ2-6; TRBD1 is a possible D gene (6 bases). The V end lost 6 bases, the J end lost 7 bases, and 16 bases lay between the germline ends. The CDR3 consists of 15 residues. Germline V CDR1 and CDR2: MDHEN, SYDVKM. The CDR3 region has the DNA TGTGCCAGCAGCCCCCCCCGAGGGGGAGCCAACGTCCTGACTTTC. Amino acid sequence: CASSPPRGGANVLTF.

V gene TRBV30 combines with J gene TRBJ1-1, with a possible D match to TRBD1 (5 bases). Between the trimmed V and J ends, which lost 3 bases and 4 bases, there was a span of 12 bases. This CDR3 is built from 13 residues. Germline assignment: CDR1 GTSNPN and CDR2 SVGIG (reference sequence). The CDR3 sequence: CAWRLGGVTEAFF. The CDR3 nucleotides are TGTGCCTGGAGGCTTGGGGGGGTCACTGAAGCTTTCTTT. Supplemented by reference TRBV30 and TRBJ1-1, the full variable domain reads SQTIHQWPATLVQPVGSPLSLECTVEGTSNPNLYWYRQAAGRGLQLLFYSVGIGQISSEVPQNLSASRPQDRQFILSSKKLLLSDSGFYLCAWRLGGVTEAFFGQGTRLTVV.